This T cell receptor (beta chain) was recovered during a study of early T cells in non-severe SARS-CoV-2 infection. Looking at the study overall: Sequenced material consisted of bulk RNA (from unsorted whole blood), and chains were unpaired.

Individual cDNA molecules received unique molecular identifiers. TCRdb analysed the 5' RACE reads with MiXCR anew, one entry per CDR3 protein. The data show tens of thousands of distinct CDR3 sequences, with under 12% seen just once and under 7.5% held by the top ten. This clonotype was observed a handful of times. Germline V gene sequence: CDR1 DFQATT, CDR2 SNEGSKA (reference sequence). CDR3 length equals 17 residues. V lost 0 bases, J lost 0 bases, and 10 bases stayed unmatched. Sequenced material: whole blood. This TCR came from an adult who was a healthcare worker with PCR-confirmed SARS-CoV-2 infection or an uninfected control (not recorded which). The chain joins TRBV20-1 to TRBJ1-1, with 7 positions matching TRBD1. In DNA, the CDR3 is TGCAGTGCTAGAGAGGATACAGGGGATACCATGAACACTGAAGCTTTCTTT. It yields the protein CSAREDTGDTMNTEAFF.